This T cell receptor (beta chain) comes out of a study of lymphopenia after photon versus proton radiotherapy. Findings of the study overall: Photon-treated patients lost naive T cells and TCR diversity; proton-treated stayed stable. After the lymphocyte nadir, photon-treated repertoires showed oligoclonal expansion, especially of CD8+ Temra cells. Better survival with proton therapy was suggested as possible, not demonstrated. Post-nadir TCR diversity decline inversely tracked overall survival among those who died.

Some clones are missing from TCRdb's copy, which holds only in-frame ones; the method was immunoSEQ multiplex PCR. The repertoire holds about 16,000 clones, under 90% seen once, with approximately 10% in the top ten. As regards this clone: Its antigen remains unknown.

The V segment lost 7 bases and the J segment 5 bases; nucleotides outside the gene matches: 7. The CDR3 contains 12 residues. Germline lookup yields CDR1 SQVTM and CDR2 ANQGSEA. This clonotype originated in a man aged 70 or older with pancreatic cancer. The J gene is TRBJ1-1, the V gene TRBV29-1; the match to TRBD1 covers 7 bases. This specimen was peripheral blood, taken from a patient treated with proton-based radiotherapy. The CDR3 sequence: CSAQQGRTEAFF. CDR3 sequence (DNA): TGCAGCGCACAACAGGGGCGGACTGAAGCTTTCTTT.